The 24 T cell receptor beta chains presented below share a single source sample, sequenced in a study of blood T cell repertoires in COVID-19. The table came from immunoSEQ multiplex PCR; TCRdb's copy has only in-frame clones and leaves some out. The repertoire has some 190,000 clones, approximately 91% of them found once; the top ten carry under 2%. What was sequenced was peripheral blood. These receptors originate from a man between 18 and 29 years old with active or convalescent COVID-19.

V usage is TRBV7-9 and J usage is TRBJ2-5; 9 nucleotides line up with TRBD1. Trimming at V came to 1 base and at J to 5 bases, leaving 8 bases not matched to a gene. CDR3 size: 16 residues. CDR1 and CDR2 (germline): SEHNR, FQNEAQ (reference sequence). The DNA for the CDR3 is TGTGCCAGCAGCTTAGGCTGGGACAGGGTGGTGGAGACCCAGTACTTC. This gives the protein CASSLGWDRVVETQYF.

The CDR3, as DNA: TGCGCCAGCAGCGCGGCCCCCCAGGGTCGAGACACCATATATTTT. This encodes CASSAAPQGRDTIYF. The chain combines TRBV5-1 with TRBJ1-3, with D tentatively TRBD1 (5 bases). V was clipped by 4 bases and J by 8 bases, with 19 bases between them. CDR1 and CDR2 from the germline V gene are SGHRS and YFSETQ. The CDR3 extends over 15 amino acids.

The chain carries TRBV6-1 and TRBJ1-1; D gene unclear. The CDR3 has 13 amino acids. In germline, CDR1 is MNHNS, CDR2 SASEGT. Trimming took 0 bases from V and 1 from J, leaving 3 bases between them. The DNA for the CDR3 is TGTGCCAGCAGTGAAGCCAGGAACACTGAAGCTTTCTTT. This translates into CASSEARNTEAFF.

This clone was detected a few times. V and J are TRBV4-1 and TRBJ2-7; 8 positions agree with TRBD1. CDR1 is MGHRA and CDR2 is YSYEKL in the germline V gene. Trimming removed 1 base from V and 5 bases from J; junction bases left unmatched: 16. The CDR3 extends over 18 amino acids. CDR3 amino acids: CASSQARGAGTGSDEQYF. In nucleotides, the CDR3 is TGCGCCAGCAGCCAAGCGAGGGGGGCCGGGACAGGTTCCGACGAGCAGTACTTC.

The chain combines TRBV3-1 (or the pseudogene TRBV3-2) with TRBJ2-7, with TRBD2 identical over 13 bases. V shed 5 bases and J 3 bases; nucleotides not matched to a gene: 13. Germline CDR1 is LGHDT and CDR2 is YNNKEL (reference sequence). This CDR3 is 18 amino acids long. For the CDR3, the DNA is TGTGCCAGCAGCTTACGGCCACTAGCGGGAGGGTCTAGCTACGAGCAGTACTTC. Translated, it gives CASSLRPLAGGSSYEQYF.

This clone was observed a few times. The chain is built from TRBV5-4 and TRBJ1-1, with a weak D call TRBD1 (5 bases). V was shortened by 4 bases and J by 1 base, with 8 bases between the two germline ends. Germline assignment: CDR1 SGHNT and CDR2 YYREEE (reference sequence). The CDR3 loop spans 13 amino acids. The CDR3 DNA sequence: TGTGCCAGCAGCATAGACAGGAACACTGAAGCTTTCTTT. Protein product: CASSIDRNTEAFF.

The chain carries TRBV1 and TRBJ2-7; TRBD2 reflects the table's D call only, with no check against the DNA. TRBV1 is shown as a pseudogene. There are 17 residues in the CDR3. The CDR3 DNA sequence: TGCACCCTAGTAAGCGGACTAGCGGGAGAAAACCCCTACGAGCAGTACTTC. It translates to CTLVSGLAGENPYEQYF.

The rearrangement links TRBV5-1 to TRBJ2-1, with a possible D match to TRBD1 (6 bases). The CDR3 sequence is 14 residues long. V lost 2 bases and J 1 base, leaving 7 bases between the germline ends. Germline V gene sequence: CDR1 SGHRS, CDR2 YFSETQ. The CDR3: CASSFQGSYNEQFF. CDR3 nucleotide sequence: TGCGCCAGCAGCTTTCAGGGGTCCTACAATGAGCAGTTCTTC.

This chain uses TRBV21-1 with TRBJ1-2; the D segment call TRBD1 is taken from the table without a DNA check. TRBV21-1 is classified as a pseudogene. The CDR3 has 14 amino acids. The CDR3 DNA reads TGTGCCAGCAGCAACAGACAAGCTAACTATGGCTACACCTTC. Encoded protein: CASSNRQANYGYTF.

The sample holds a few counts of this clone. The V call is TRBV7-9, the J call TRBJ1-2; 8 bases agree with TRBD1. This CDR3 has 15 amino acids. Per germline, CDR1 SEHNR and CDR2 FQNEAQ (reference sequence). The ends lost 1 base at V and 6 bases at J; junction bases unmatched: 7. CDR3 DNA sequence: TGTGCCAGCAGCTTAGACGGACAGGGCGGCCATGGCTACACCTTC. This encodes CASSLDGQGGHGYTF. Combining the CDR3 with reference TRBV7-9 and TRBJ1-2 gives the whole variable domain DTGVSQNPRHKITKRGQNVTFRCDPISEHNRLYWYRQTLGQGPEFLTYFQNEAQLEKSRLLSDRFSAERPKGSFSTLEIQRTEQGDSAMYLCASSLDGQGGHGYTFGSGTRLTVV.

This clone was seen a handful of times. The J gene is TRBJ1-6, the V gene TRBV6-5, with TRBD1 matching 11 bases. This CDR3 spans 14 amino acids. J gave up 11 bases and V 2 bases, and 2 bases lay outside the gene matches. CDR1 is MNHEY and CDR2 is SVGAGI in the germline V gene. CDR3 amino acids: CASSYGTGGAPLHF. The CDR3 region has the DNA TGTGCCAGCAGTTACGGGACAGGGGGAGCACCCCTCCACTTT.

The J gene is TRBJ2-2, the V gene TRBV6-4, with D perhaps matching TRBD2 (5 bases). CDR3 length: 14 residues. Germline V gene data show CDR1 as MRHNA and CDR2 as SNTAGT. V was trimmed by 9 bases and J by 1 base, leaving 12 bases between them. The CDR3 protein is CASGRGGNTGELFF. The CDR3 DNA sequence: TGTGCCAGTGGACGTGGAGGGAACACCGGGGAGCTGTTTTTT.

CDR3 amino acids: CASSQDSGRANTEAFF. In DNA, the CDR3 is TGCGCCAGCAGCCAAGATAGTGGCAGGGCGAACACTGAAGCTTTCTTT. The chain combines TRBV4-1 with TRBJ1-1; maybe TRBD1 (5 bases). Trimming shortened V by 0 bases and J by 1 base, and 12 bases separated the two germline ends. The CDR3 runs 16 residues. Looked up from germline, CDR1 is MGHRA and CDR2 is YSYEKL.

The rearrangement links TRBV30 to TRBJ1-2, with D possibly TRBD1 on 5 matching bases. This CDR3 region has 16 residues. V was cut by 3 bases and J by 4 bases, with 21 bases left in between. Germline V CDR1 and CDR2: GTSNPN, SVGIG (reference sequence). CDR3 nucleotide sequence: TGTGCCTGGAGCGGACAAGGGATGGGACTAAGCTATGGCTACACCTTC. Protein: CAWSGQGMGLSYGYTF.

In DNA, the CDR3 is TGTGCCATCAAGGGGGCTAGCGGGAGAGTGAGAGATACGCAGTATTTT. Protein sequence: CAIKGASGRVRDTQYF. The V call is TRBV10-3, the J call TRBJ2-3; 10 bases are a match to TRBD2. Germline values: CDR1 ENHRY, CDR2 SYGVKD. The CDR3 is 16 residues long. V trimming: 7 bases; J trimming: 5 bases; junction bases outside the gene matches: 12.

V gene TRBV7-2 combines with J gene TRBJ2-2; tentatively, D is TRBD2 (5 bases). Trimming left V 8 bases short and J 5 bases short, with 9 bases between. The CDR3 sequence is 12 residues long. Germline V gene data show CDR1 as SGHTA and CDR2 as FQGNSA. DNA of the CDR3: TGTGCCAGCCACGGGATAACCGGGGAGCTGTTTTTT. Its protein product is CASHGITGELFF.

This chain links TRBV10-3 with TRBJ1-1, with D possibly TRBD1 on 6 matching bases. The CDR3 contains 16 residues. V lost 7 bases to trimming and J lost 3 bases, with 21 bases between them. Looked up from germline, CDR1 is ENHRY and CDR2 is SYGVKD. CDR3 region: CAITRTANRQDTEAFF. The CDR3 nucleotides are TGTGCCATCACGCGGACAGCCAACAGGCAGGACACTGAAGCTTTCTTT.

This clone came up once. The rearrangement joins TRBV6-5 to TRBJ2-2; D uncertain. Between the trimmed V and J ends, which lost 7 bases and 3 bases, there was a span of 15 bases. Germline V gene sequence: CDR1 MNHEY, CDR2 SVGAGI. The CDR3 covers 15 residues. CDR3 nucleotide sequence: TGTGCCAGCACCCCGGCAAACCGGGACACCGGGGAGCTGTTTTTT. Its protein is CASTPANRDTGELFF.

The chain joins TRBV25-1 to TRBJ2-2; D is possibly TRBD1 (6 bases). From germline, CDR1 is MGHDK and CDR2 SYGVNS. V shed 3 bases and J shed 8 bases, with 16 bases lying between them. This CDR3 is 15 amino acids long. This CDR3 reads CASSDTRGSGGELFF. The CDR3 coding sequence is TGTGCCAGCAGTGATACGAGGGGGAGTGGTGGGGAGCTGTTTTTT.

This clone was seen once. The genes are TRBV7-6 and TRBJ1-1, with unresolved D. Per the germline V gene, CDR1 is SGHVS and CDR2 is FNYEAQ. The CDR3 runs to 12 residues. The ends were cut back, 0 bases at V and 7 bases at J, with 6 bases in the middle. The CDR3 sequence: CASSLARGEAFF. The CDR3 region has the DNA TGTGCCAGCAGCTTAGCTCGCGGTGAAGCTTTCTTT.

This sequence joins TRBV21-1 and TRBJ2-3; TRBD1 reflects the table's D call only, with no check against the DNA. TRBV21-1 is an annotated pseudogene. The CDR3 loop spans 17 amino acids. In DNA, the CDR3 is TGTGCCAGCAGCAACGACGGACAGTATGCTAGCACAGATACGCAGTATTTT. Translation gives CASSNDGQYASTDTQYF.

This chain connects TRBV5-1 to TRBJ1-1; D might be TRBD1 (5 bases). Germline CDR1 SGHRS, CDR2 YFSETQ. The CDR3 is 13 residues long. Trimming left V 7 bases short and J 4 bases short, with 14 bases between. The CDR3 DNA reads as TGCGCCAGCGCGGCAGGGCCGGGCACTGAAGCTTTCTTT. Protein: CASAAGPGTEAFF.

The chain carries TRBV10-3 and TRBJ2-7; 8 bases align to TRBD1. The V gene's germline CDR1 is ENHRY and CDR2 SYGVKD. This CDR3 has 15 amino acids. V was clipped by 0 bases and J by 4 bases; unmatched bases: 5. CDR3 in amino acids: CAISESAGGGYEQYF. The CDR3 nucleotides read TGTGCCATCAGTGAGTCGGCAGGGGGCGGGTACGAGCAGTACTTC.

V gene TRBV7-6 combines with J gene TRBJ2-3; perhaps TRBD2 as D (6 bases). V lost 3 bases to trimming and J lost 4 bases, with 11 bases between them. The CDR3 is made up of 14 amino acids. Germline CDR1 and CDR2: SGHVS and FNYEAQ. The CDR3 loop reads CASSFMEGPDTQYF. The CDR3 DNA reads as TGTGCCAGCAGCTTTATGGAGGGCCCAGATACGCAGTATTTT.